Listed here is a single TCR beta chain. What it binds is not known. This sample was taken from a study of CD8 T cells in Susac syndrome. In blood CD8+ and CD4+ T cells, TCR beta underwent sequencing. TEMRA cells were FACS-enriched, unlike CD8+ and CD4+ T cells, which were negatively isolated. The CDR3 spans 17 residues. The germline CDR1 and CDR2 sequences are WSHSY and SAAADI. Trimming removed 0 bases from V and 4 bases from J; junction bases left unmatched: 7. Overall study findings and caveats: The study admitted that it had a relatively small number of individuals in its TCR sequencing and HLA analysis.

It was with random hexamers that 0.5 to 1 ug RNA was reverse transcribed. Multiplex immunoSEQ PCR targeted 54 Vbeta and 13 Jbeta TCR beta segments. TCRdb reprocessed the immunoSEQ multiplex PCR reads with MiXCR, giving one entry per CDR3 protein. The profile shows 150,000 to 200,000 distinct CDR3 sequences, roughly 95% of them singletons. This chain joins TRBV10-2 and TRBJ2-1, with TRBD2 matching over 9 bases. Material: CD8+ T cells from PBMCs. The origin of this receptor is a human donor with multiple sclerosis. The CDR3 nucleotides read TGCGCCAGCAGTGAGTCGACTCTGGGACTAGCTTACAATGAGCAGTTCTTC. This encodes CASSESTLGLAYNEQFF.